The next 10 T cell receptor beta chains were all read from a single sample in a study of T cells in Graves' hyperthyroidism and ophthalmopathy. Authors of the study amplified TCR beta CDR3 regions from RNA transcripts. Carried out on the TCR CDR3, a first-round RT-PCR used the HTBI primer set. TCRdb re-called the multiplex PCR reads with MiXCR, one entry per CDR3 protein. The table records roughly 240,000 distinct CDR3 sequences, about 25% of them present only once. The sample taken for sequencing was blood. The receptors shown here come from a woman in her forties with Graves' ophthalmopathy.

The CDR3 DNA follows: TGCAGCGTTGCGACAGGATCAGCCAAAAACATTCAGTACTTC. Amino acid sequence: CSVATGSAKNIQYF. The J gene is TRBJ2-4, the V gene TRBV29-1; D might be TRBD1 (6 bases). Germline CDR1 and CDR2: SQVTM and ANQGSEA. The CDR3 has 14 residues. The ends were cut back, 4 bases at V and 0 bases at J, with 10 bases in the middle.

This clonotype was seen repeatedly, ten times or more. The CDR3 region has the DNA TGTGCCAGCAGCTTAGAGGGGCAGAACACCGGGGAGCTGTTTTTT. Translated: CASSLEGQNTGELFF. The chain couples TRBV11-3 to TRBJ2-2; D is possibly TRBD1 (5 bases). Trimming left V 0 bases short and J 1 base short, with 6 bases between. This CDR3 spans 15 amino acids. CDR1 SGHNT and CDR2 YENEEA come from the germline V gene.

This clonotype was observed many times. This chain uses TRBV10-3 with TRBJ1-2, with no clear D. This CDR3 is 14 amino acids long. In germline, CDR1 is ENHRY, CDR2 SYGVKD. Between the trimmed V and J ends, which lost 2 bases and 3 bases, there was a span of 10 bases. Written as DNA, the CDR3 is TGTGCCATCAGTGAGAGCGGCCAGCACTATGGCTACACCTTC. It codes for CAISESGQHYGYTF.

A note on this clonotype: A much bigger clone sits one base away, suggesting this may be a read error. J is TRBJ2-3 and V is TRBV30; 11 bases map to TRBD2. The CDR3 sequence is 13 residues long. V was pared by 4 bases and J by 3 bases, with 0 bases of the junction left unmatched. Germline loops: CDR1 GTSNPN, CDR2 SVGIG (reference sequence). The CDR3 region has the DNA TGTGCCTGGACTAGCGGGAGGACAGATACGCAGTATTTT. Its protein product is CAWTSGRTDTQYF.

The chain has TRBV2 and TRBJ2-2; 7 nucleotides align to TRBD1. This CDR3 comprises 14 residues. The V gene's germline CDR1 is SNHLY and CDR2 FYNNEI. J was trimmed by 3 bases and V by 11 bases; bases with no gene match: 9. The chain's CDR3 is CAVPGTDHTGELFF. The CDR3 bases are TGTGCCGTGCCCGGGACAGATCACACCGGGGAGCTGTTTTTT.

This clonotype was picked up many times. An end of the junction does not agree with germline; a read error may underlie this. The chain joins TRBV27 to TRBJ1-2; no clear D gene. The germline CDR1 and CDR2 sequences are MNHEY and SMNVEV (reference sequence). The CDR3 has 9 amino acids. CDR3 in amino acids: CASNYGYTF. The CDR3 DNA follows: TGTGCCAGCAACTACGGCTACACCTTC.

V gene TRBV19 combines with J gene TRBJ1-1; D possibly corresponds to TRBD1 (5 bases). This CDR3 is built from 12 residues. Germline V gene lookup returns CDR1 LNHDA and CDR2 SQIVND (reference sequence). Between the trimmed V and J ends, which lost 6 bases and 11 bases, there was a span of 16 bases. The CDR3 spells CASRNPGQMAFF. CDR3 DNA: TGTGCCAGTAGAAACCCAGGACAAATGGCTTTCTTT.

The chain employs TRBV28 and TRBJ1-1, with D unresolved. This CDR3 contains 14 residues. Trimming left V 6 bases short and J 1 base short, with 12 bases between. Germline V gene sequence: CDR1 MDHEN, CDR2 SYDVKM. The CDR3 here is CASRERVRNTEAFF. The CDR3 coding sequence is TGTGCCAGCAGGGAAAGGGTACGGAACACTGAAGCTTTCTTT. The whole variable domain, filled in from reference TRBV28 and TRBJ1-1, reads DVKVTQSSRYLVKRTGEKVFLECVQDMDHENMFWYRQDPGLGLRLIYFSYDVKMKEKGDIPEGYSVSREKKERFSLILESASTNQTSMYLCASRERVRNTEAFFGQGTRLTVV.

This clonotype was seen many times. V gene TRBV6-5 combines with J gene TRBJ1-1; tentatively, D is TRBD1 (5 bases). The V gene's germline CDR1 is MNHEY and CDR2 SVGAGI. The CDR3 has 12 residues. V gave up 7 bases and J gave up 7 bases, with 13 bases separating them. The CDR3 sequence is CASNQGTSEAFF. The DNA for the CDR3 is TGTGCCAGCAACCAGGGTACTAGTGAAGCTTTCTTT.

This clonotype was seen repeatedly, ten times or more. The chain employs TRBV6-5 and TRBJ1-2, with 8 bases that match TRBD1. V shed 0 bases, J shed 6 bases, and the junction held 6 bases outside the gene matches. The CDR3 is 15 amino acids. CDR1 is MNHEY and CDR2 is SVGAGI in the germline V gene. The CDR3 is CASSYSPDRENGYTF. The CDR3 DNA reads as TGTGCCAGCAGTTACTCCCCGGACAGGGAGAATGGCTACACCTTC.